These 28 T cell receptor beta chains originate from one sample sequenced in a study of T-cell memory formation after mild COVID-19. TCRdb re-called the 5' RACE reads through MiXCR, storing one row per CDR3 protein. The repertoire consists of about 350,000 distinct CDR3 sequences, with approximately 15% occurring once and the leading ten covering 22%. The sample was PBMCs or a T cell subset sorted from them (not recorded which). The receptors originated from a man younger than 35 who had mild COVID-19 (a few samples of this study predate the infection). Cell type and time point are not known.

The chain employs TRBV12-3 or TRBV12-4 and TRBJ2-2, with TRBD2 matching over 11 bases. This CDR3 is 17 amino acids long. V gave up 3 bases and J gave up 1 base; unmatched junction bases: 4. The CDR3 is CASSFTSGGMNTGELFF. CDR3 in DNA: TGTGCCAGCAGTTTCACTAGCGGGGGAATGAACACCGGGGAGCTGTTTTTT.

This clonotype was observed at least ten times. The rearrangement uses TRBV5-1 and TRBJ2-1; D is unresolved. Per germline, CDR1 SGHRS and CDR2 YFSETQ. This CDR3 has 15 amino acids. Trimming took off 1 base at V and 6 bases at J, with 14 bases between the two ends. Here the CDR3 reads CASSLLSDASNEQFF. The CDR3 DNA is TGCGCCAGCAGCTTGTTATCAGACGCCTCCAATGAGCAGTTCTTC. Full variable domain (missing parts from reference TRBV5-1 and TRBJ2-1): KAGVTQTPRYLIKTRGQQVTLSCSPISGHRSVSWYQQTPGQGLQFLFEYFSETQRNKGNFPGRFSGRQFSNSRSEMNVSTLELGDSALYLCASSLLSDASNEQFFGPGTRLTVL.

This clonotype was seen more than once but under ten times. CDR3 sequence: CASSLEVSRAWGEQYF. As DNA, the CDR3 is TGTGCCAGCAGCTTAGAGGTTTCCAGGGCATGGGGTGAGCAGTACTTC. The J gene is TRBJ2-7, the V gene TRBV11-2, with D maybe TRBD1 (5 bases). The germline V and J ends were trimmed by 0 bases and 7 bases, with 19 bases remaining between them. CDR1 and CDR2 from the germline V gene are SGHAT and FQNNGV. There are 16 residues in the CDR3.

The rearrangement uses TRBV12-5 and TRBJ2-2; possible D gene TRBD2, 5 bases. The CDR3 totals 17 residues. Trimming stripped 1 base from V and 3 bases from J, with 15 bases between. Germline assignment: CDR1 LGHNT and CDR2 FRNRAP. The CDR3 DNA reads TGTGCTAGTGGTTTGGAGAGGGTACTTCAAGACACCGGGGAGCTGTTTTTT. This gives the protein CASGLERVLQDTGELFF.

In its sample, this clonotype was seen a few times. This chain uses TRBV7-2 with TRBJ2-5, with 7 nucleotides matching TRBD1. The CDR3 contains 16 residues. J lost 4 bases, V lost 2 bases, and 10 bases had no gene match. CDR1 is SGHTA, CDR2 FQGNSA, per germline. The CDR3 sequence is CASSLLGQRNVETQYF. The CDR3, as DNA: TGTGCCAGCAGCTTACTGGGACAGCGGAATGTAGAGACCCAGTACTTC.

The V call is TRBV23-1, the J call TRBJ1-1; 7 bases map to TRBD1. TRBV23-1 belongs to the ORF category, with a function that is uncertain. The CDR3 loop spans 16 amino acids. Unmatched junction bases numbered 8, after V lost 4 bases and J lost 0 bases. The CDR3 spells CASSPQGRTLNTEAFF. The CDR3 DNA follows: TGCGCCAGCAGTCCACAGGGGCGTACCTTGAACACTGAAGCTTTCTTT.

V usage is TRBV2 and J usage is TRBJ1-6; D is unclear. Germline V CDR1 and CDR2: SNHLY, FYNNEI. Trimming stripped 7 bases from V and 6 bases from J, with 10 bases between. This CDR3 region has 13 residues. CDR3 residues: CASTKTINSPLHF. CDR3 nucleotide sequence: TGTGCCAGCACGAAAACGATTAATTCACCCCTCCACTTT. The full variable domain, with the rest looked up from reference TRBV2 and TRBJ1-6, is EPEVTQTPSHQVTQMGQEVILRCVPISNHLYFYWYRQILGQKVEFLVSFYNNEISEKSEIFDDQFSVERPDGSNFTLKIRSTKLEDSAMYFCASTKTINSPLHFGNGTRLTVT.

This clonotype was found a few times. The chain links TRBV7-9 to TRBJ2-3, with 9 positions matching TRBD2. The CDR3 has 15 amino acids. Trimming removed 11 bases from V and 2 bases from J; junction bases left unmatched: 11. CDR1 is SEHNR, CDR2 FQNEAQ, per germline (reference sequence). This CDR3 is CAQLALAGNTDTQYF. CDR3 DNA sequence: TGTGCCCAACTCGCTCTAGCGGGGAACACAGATACGCAGTATTTT.

The V gene is TRBV20-1, the J gene TRBJ1-5; the D gene is possibly TRBD1 (5 bases). V was trimmed by 1 base and J by 5 bases, leaving 12 bases between them. The CDR3 extends over 14 amino acids. Germline-derived CDR1 and CDR2 are DFQATT and SNEGSKA (reference sequence). The CDR3 region has the DNA TGCAGTGCTAGAGTGGGCCAGGGCGATCAGCCCCAGCATTTT. This codes for CSARVGQGDQPQHF.

This clonotype was seen many times. The rearrangement joins TRBV21-1 to TRBJ2-2; no DNA check was done on the table's D call, TRBD1. TRBV21-1 is recorded as a pseudogene. The CDR3 consists of 15 residues. The CDR3 nucleotides are TGTGCCAGCAGGGACAGGGGGCAGGGGACCGGGGAGCTGTTTTTT. Protein sequence: CASRDRGQGTGELFF.

This clonotype was counted many times. The rearrangement uses TRBV2 and TRBJ2-5, with TRBD2 matching over 8 bases. V lost 9 bases and J lost 3; bases outside the gene matches: 3. The CDR3 has 12 residues. The V gene's germline CDR1 is SNHLY and CDR2 FYNNEI. The CDR3 DNA is TGTGCCAGGCGGGGGGACGAAGAGACCCAGTACTTC. The encoded protein is CARRGDEETQYF.

This clonotype has just a few counts. The chain links TRBV28 to TRBJ2-7, with D possibly matching TRBD2 (7 bases). Trimming cost V 6 bases and J 6 bases, with 18 bases left between them. CDR3 size: 14 residues. CDR1 is MDHEN, CDR2 SYDVKM, per germline. In nucleotides, the CDR3 is TGTGCCAGCAGCCATACAGGGAGGGGAAGCGAGCAGTACGTC. Its protein product is CASSHTGRGSEQYV.

This clonotype has a count of ten or more. The V gene is TRBV12-3 or TRBV12-4, the J gene TRBJ2-7; D could derive from TRBD1 or TRBD2 (5 bases each). This CDR3 is 17 amino acids long. The V end was cut by 3 bases, the J end by 0 bases, with 18 bases between. CDR3 bases: TGTGCCAGCAGTTTTGCCCCGGGACGAATAAGCTCCTACGAGCAGTACTTC. It translates to CASSFAPGRISSYEQYF.

V and J are TRBV7-9 and TRBJ2-1; 8 bases map to TRBD2. V was clipped by 1 base and J by 6 bases; unmatched bases: 5. Germline V gene sequence: CDR1 SEHNR, CDR2 FQNEAQ (reference sequence). This CDR3 is built from 15 residues. CDR3 sequence: CASSLGLATANEQFF. The CDR3 coding sequence is TGTGCCAGCAGCTTAGGACTAGCGACCGCCAATGAGCAGTTCTTC. Drawing the rest from reference TRBV7-9 and TRBJ2-1, the complete variable domain is DTGVSQNPRHKITKRGQNVTFRCDPISEHNRLYWYRQTLGQGPEFLTYFQNEAQLEKSRLLSDRFSAERPKGSFSTLEIQRTEQGDSAMYLCASSLGLATANEQFFGPGTRLTVL.

This clonotype was counted only a few times. The rearrangement joins TRBV12-3 or TRBV12-4 to TRBJ2-3; D could derive from TRBD1 or TRBD2 (6 bases each). Trimming cost V 6 bases and J 10 bases, with 20 bases left between them. The CDR3 has 14 residues. As DNA, the CDR3 is TGTGCCAGCAGCCCGGAGTGGGCTCGGGGGCCGCAGTATTTT. Its protein is CASSPEWARGPQYF.

This clonotype has at least ten counts. The gene calls are TRBV7-2 and TRBJ2-5, with 10 bases lining up with TRBD2. Germline V gene lookup returns CDR1 SGHTA and CDR2 FQGNSA. V was clipped by 7 bases and J by 2 bases; unmatched bases: 7. CDR3 length: 15 amino acids. The CDR3 nucleotides are TGTGCCAGCACCCTCATAGCGGGGGGACAAGAGACCCAGTACTTC. This gives the protein CASTLIAGGQETQYF.

This clonotype was recorded a few times. CDR3 residues: CASSIAGQPYNEQFF. CDR3 sequence (DNA): TGTGCCAGCAGTATCGCGGGACAGCCCTACAATGAGCAGTTCTTC. The chain employs TRBV12-3 or TRBV12-4 and TRBJ2-1, with D perhaps matching TRBD1 (7 bases). V shed 5 bases and J shed 2 bases, with 13 bases lying between them. The CDR3 extends over 15 amino acids.

CDR3 bases: TGTGCCACCAGCAGAGTAGTGGGACAGGGATATTTGGGGGAGACCCAGTACTTC. This translates into CATSRVVGQGYLGETQYF. The rearrangement joins TRBV15 to TRBJ2-5; 9 bases map to TRBD1. The V and J ends lost 1 base and 5 bases, in that order; junction bases with no gene match: 14. Germline V gene lookup returns CDR1 LNHNV and CDR2 YYDKDF (reference sequence). This CDR3 comprises 18 residues.

In this sample, this clonotype turned up many times. The CDR3 nucleotides are TGCGCCAGCAGCCGTCAGGGTTCTGGGGCCAACGTCCTGACTTTC. As protein: CASSRQGSGANVLTF. The chain links TRBV4-3 to TRBJ2-6; TRBD1 might be the D (5 bases). Trimming cost V 4 bases and J 1 base, with 8 bases left between them. The germline V gene encodes CDR1 LGHNA and CDR2 YSLEER. The CDR3 length is 15 residues.

The rearrangement joins TRBV4-3 to TRBJ2-7; possibly TRBD2 for D (5 bases). Trimming stripped 3 bases from V and 2 bases from J, with 14 bases between. Germline CDR1 reads LGHNA; CDR2 reads YSLEER. The CDR3 has 15 amino acids. CDR3 amino acids: CASSHLASGAYEQYF. The CDR3 DNA reads TGCGCCAGCAGCCACTTGGCCAGCGGTGCCTACGAGCAGTACTTC.

This clonotype was observed a handful of times. This sequence joins TRBV25-1 and TRBJ2-5; 9 bases match TRBD1. V lost 3 bases and J lost 5; bases outside the gene matches: 4. CDR1 is MGHDK and CDR2 is SYGVNS in the germline V gene. CDR3 length equals 14 residues. The CDR3 protein is CASSDSGQGETQYF. Written as DNA, the CDR3 is TGTGCCAGCAGTGACTCCGGACAGGGGGAGACCCAGTACTTC.

V gene TRBV7-2 combines with J gene TRBJ2-7; D might be TRBD1 or TRBD2, each matching 6 bases. The length of the CDR3 is 18 residues. CDR1 and CDR2 from the germline V gene are SGHTA and FQGNSA. The V end was cut by 5 bases, the J end by 6 bases, with 29 bases between. The CDR3 sequence: CASSPRGAGRLSFGEQYV. In DNA, the CDR3 is TGTGCCAGCAGCCCCAGGGGAGCGGGTAGACTCTCTTTCGGCGAGCAGTACGTC.

The chain is built from TRBV2 and TRBJ2-2; tentatively, D is TRBD2 (7 bases). The length of the CDR3 is 14 residues. The germline gives CDR1 SNHLY, CDR2 FYNNEI. The V end was cut by 7 bases, the J end by 4 bases, with 13 bases between. The CDR3, as DNA: TGTGCCAGCACCCAAGGGGGGGGCACCGGGGAGCTGTTTTTT. This codes for CASTQGGGTGELFF.

This clonotype was recorded many times. The V call is TRBV20-1, the J call TRBJ2-3, with 9 bases fitting TRBD2. Trimming cost V 6 bases and J 2 bases; bases outside gene matches: 9. Germline V gene data show CDR1 as DFQATT and CDR2 as SNEGSKA (reference sequence). CDR3 length: 15 residues. CDR3 region: CSASQTSGLTDTQYF. The CDR3 DNA sequence: TGCAGTGCCAGTCAGACTAGCGGCCTCACAGATACGCAGTATTTT.

The rearrangement joins TRBV6-6 to TRBJ2-6; 7 bases agree with TRBD1. The CDR3 has 20 amino acids. V shed 9 bases and J 0 bases; nucleotides not matched to a gene: 20. Germline CDR1 and CDR2: MNHNY and SVGAGI (reference sequence). This CDR3 reads CASSYLPTGTVVSGANVLTF. CDR3 bases: TGTGCCAGTTCCTATCTGCCAACCGGGACAGTCGTCTCTGGGGCCAACGTCCTGACTTTC.

This clonotype was detected a few times. The rearrangement joins TRBV18 to TRBJ2-1; no firm D call. The CDR3 is 14 amino acids. Trimming removed 3 bases at V and 8 bases at J, with 14 bases between. Germline V gene lookup returns CDR1 KGHSH and CDR2 LQKENI. The CDR3 spells CASSPNKGSDEQFF. The CDR3 bases are TGTGCCAGCTCACCGAATAAGGGTTCGGATGAGCAGTTCTTC.

This chain joins TRBV5-5 and TRBJ2-7; TRBD1 might be the D (6 bases). This CDR3 contains 15 residues. Trimming took 2 bases from V and 2 from J, leaving 14 bases between them. The V gene's germline CDR1 is SGHKS and CDR2 YYEKEE (reference sequence). The CDR3 protein is CASSFVPDRPYEQYF. DNA for the CDR3: TGTGCCAGCAGCTTTGTCCCCGACAGGCCCTACGAGCAGTACTTC.

This rearrangement joins TRBV29-1 to TRBJ1-2, with a weak D call TRBD1 (6 bases). Germline lookup yields CDR1 SQVTM and CDR2 ANQGSEA. This CDR3 spans 12 amino acids. V was shortened by 3 bases and J by 7 bases, with 12 bases between the two germline ends. The CDR3 region is CSVDRGARGYTF. In DNA, the CDR3 is TGCAGCGTTGACCGGGGGGCGCGTGGCTACACCTTC.